The T cell receptor (beta chain) under discussion was sequenced for a study of chemoradiotherapy in HPV16-positive cancers. Study details: Functional T-cell assays on a couple of HPV16-positive patients' cells defined candidate HPV-specific clones and common TCR motifs.

The repertoire was sequenced with immunoSEQ multiplex PCR; TCRdb's copy has only in-frame clones and lacks some. The sample has more than 8,500 clones, about 89% seen once. Per the germline V gene, CDR1 is WNHNN and CDR2 is SYGVQD (reference sequence). This CDR3 has 15 residues. V lost 4 bases to trimming and J lost 2 bases; unmatched junction nucleotides: 5. The chain recombines TRBV10-1 with TRBJ2-1; 7 nucleotides align to TRBD1. This sequence originates from a human donor with HPV-associated anogenital cancer. The sequenced sample was blood, obtained from a patient who underwent chemoradiotherapy. This chain's CDR3 is CASSGRGTAYNEQFF. As DNA, the CDR3 is TGCGCCAGCAGTGGGCGAGGGACAGCCTACAATGAGCAGTTCTTC.